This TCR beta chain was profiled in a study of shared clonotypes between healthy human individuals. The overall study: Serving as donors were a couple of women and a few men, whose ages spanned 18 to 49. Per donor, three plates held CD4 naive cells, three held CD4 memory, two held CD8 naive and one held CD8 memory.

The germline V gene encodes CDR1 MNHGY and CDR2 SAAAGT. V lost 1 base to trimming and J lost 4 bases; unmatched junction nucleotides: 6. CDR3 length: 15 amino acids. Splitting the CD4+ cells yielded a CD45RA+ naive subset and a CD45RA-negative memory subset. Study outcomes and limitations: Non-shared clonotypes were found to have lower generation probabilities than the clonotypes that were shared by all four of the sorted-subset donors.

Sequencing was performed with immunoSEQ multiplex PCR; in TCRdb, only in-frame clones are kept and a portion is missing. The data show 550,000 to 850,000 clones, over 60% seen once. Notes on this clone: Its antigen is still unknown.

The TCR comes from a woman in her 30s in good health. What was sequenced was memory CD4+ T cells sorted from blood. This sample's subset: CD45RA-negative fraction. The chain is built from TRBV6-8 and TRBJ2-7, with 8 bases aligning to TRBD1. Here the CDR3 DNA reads TGTGCCAGCAGTTACTTGGGTGGGGACAGGTACGAGCAGTACTTC. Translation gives CASSYLGGDRYEQYF.